These 10 T cell receptor beta chains were sequenced from one sample in a study of response to subunit inactivated influenza vaccine. TCRdb analysed the RT-PCR reads with MiXCR anew, one entry per CDR3 protein. The sample holds approximately 700,000 distinct CDR3 sequences, around a sixth seen once. The source was PBMCs from blood, collected roughly 13 days after vaccination. These TCRs come from a man aged 50 to 59 who received an inactivated influenza vaccine.

A note on this clonotype: Sequence at one end of the junction differs from germline and may be a read error. J is TRBJ2-3 and V is TRBV7-7; 8 bases are shared with TRBD1. CDR1 and CDR2 from the germline V gene are SSHAT and FNYEAQ (reference sequence). The CDR3 runs to 14 residues. The CDR3 is CASSPLGTGDTQYF. CDR3 sequence (DNA): TGTGCTAGCAGCCCCCTAGGGACAGGAGATACGCAGTATTTT. Supplemented by reference TRBV7-7 and TRBJ2-3, the full variable domain reads GAGVSQSPRYKVTKRGQDVTLRCDPISSHATLYWYQQALGQGPEFLTYFNYEAQPDKSGLPSDRFSAERPEGSISTLTIQRTEQRDSAMYRCASSPLGTGDTQYFGPGTRLTVL.

In its sample, this clonotype was seen a few times. The J gene is TRBJ2-1, the V gene TRBV7-3, with a weak D call TRBD1 (7 bases). Trimming took off 5 bases at V and 4 bases at J, with 36 bases between the two ends. Germline V gives CDR1 SGHTA, CDR2 FQGTGA. The CDR3 is 22 residues long. As DNA, the CDR3 is TGTGCCAGCAGCAAACAGGGACCGACAGGGAGCGGGTGGAAACCGCCTTACAATGAGCAGTTCTTC. It is translated as CASSKQGPTGSGWKPPYNEQFF. The full variable domain, in which reference TRBV7-3 and TRBJ2-1 provide the parts outside the CDR3, is GAGVSQTPSNKVTEKGKYVELRCDPISGHTALYWYRQSLGQGPEFLIYFQGTGAADDSGLPNDRFFAVRPEGSVSTLKIQRTERGDSAVYLCASSKQGPTGSGWKPPYNEQFFGPGTRLTVL.

This clonotype was detected a few times. The chain joins TRBV24-1 to TRBJ2-1, with 7 bases that match TRBD1. The CDR3 is 17 residues long. Germline CDR1 and CDR2: KGHDR and SFDVKD. The J segment lost 3 bases and the V segment lost 3 bases, leaving 10 bases of the junction unmatched. DNA of the CDR3: TGTGCCACCAGTGATACCGACAGGGTTGAGGGCTACAATGAGCAGTTCTTC. Translating it yields CATSDTDRVEGYNEQFF.

This clonotype was seen a handful of times. The V call is TRBV20-1, the J call TRBJ2-3; the D gene is possibly TRBD2 (6 bases). V gave up 3 bases and J gave up 3 bases, with 16 bases separating them. The CDR3 loop spans 15 amino acids. The germline CDR1 and CDR2 sequences are DFQATT and SNEGSKA (reference sequence). The CDR3 nucleotides read TGCAGTGCTAGCGATGGCAGGGCGGGGACAGATACGCAGTATTTT. It is translated as CSASDGRAGTDTQYF.

The CDR3 loop is CASSVGGTSGYEQYF. The CDR3 DNA reads as TGTGCCAGCAGCGTAGGCGGGACTAGTGGGTACGAGCAGTACTTC. The chain is built from TRBV9 and TRBJ2-7, with 8 bases fitting TRBD2. CDR3 length equals 15 residues. Per germline, CDR1 SGDLS and CDR2 YYNGEE. The V and J ends lost 0 bases and 4 bases, in that order; junction bases with no gene match: 6. The whole variable domain, remainder taken from reference TRBV9 and TRBJ2-7, is DSGVTQTPKHLITATGQRVTLRCSPRSGDLSVYWYQQSLDQGLQFLIQYYNGEERAKGNILERFSAQQFPDLHSELNLSSLELGDSALYFCASSVGGTSGYEQYFGPGTRLTVT.

The chain recombines TRBV25-1 with TRBJ1-1; 11 bases are shared with TRBD1. There are 20 residues in the CDR3. Germline V gene lookup returns CDR1 MGHDK and CDR2 SYGVNS. V was clipped by 6 bases and J by 0 bases; unmatched bases: 18. The DNA for the CDR3 is TGTGCCAGCAGCGCCGCGGCGCCGGGACAGGGGGTCGCTTTGAACACTGAAGCTTTCTTT. The encoded protein is CASSAAAPGQGVALNTEAFF.

V is TRBV20-1 and J is TRBJ2-7; TRBD2 matches 13 bases. The V gene's germline CDR1 is DFQATT and CDR2 SNEGSKA (reference sequence). Trimming at V came to 3 bases and at J to 6 bases, leaving 11 bases not matched to a gene. The CDR3 totals 16 residues. The CDR3 coding sequence is TGCAGTGCTAGGCCCCTACTAGCGGGGGGGCGGAGCGAGCAGTACTTC. As protein: CSARPLLAGGRSEQYF.

This clonotype appeared many times. This sequence joins TRBV11-1 and TRBJ1-3; 8 bases align to TRBD1. Germline values: CDR1 SGHAT, CDR2 FQDESV (reference sequence). With V trimmed by 4 bases and J by 0 bases, 14 bases remained unmatched. The CDR3 length is 19 residues. The CDR3 nucleotides read TGTGCCAGCAGCTACCTTACCGGGACAGGCAGAAGCTCTGGAAACACCATATATTTT. Translated, it gives CASSYLTGTGRSSGNTIYF.

Concerning this clonotype itself: At one of its ends the junction is not consistent with the germline gene, which may arise from a read error. V usage is TRBV5-1 and J usage is TRBJ2-3; 7 bases agree with TRBD2. Germline V gives CDR1 SGHRS, CDR2 YFSETQ. The CDR3 extends over 16 amino acids. The CDR3 DNA sequence: TGCGCCAGCAGCTTGACGGGCGGGGGAGCCACAGCTACGCAGTATTTT. Its translation: CASSLTGGGATATQYF.

The CDR3 region has the DNA TGTGCCAGCTCACCTCTCAGGGCTTCTGATACGCAGTATTTT. Encoded protein: CASSPLRASDTQYF. V usage is TRBV18 and J usage is TRBJ2-3; a possible D gene is TRBD1 (5 bases). Germline CDR1 KGHSH, CDR2 LQKENI. The CDR3 spans 14 residues. V was shortened by 3 bases and J by 6 bases, with 13 bases between the two germline ends.